Presented here are 5 T cell receptor beta chains from one specimen sequenced in a study of response to subunit inactivated influenza vaccine (dated by TCRdb to between 2017 and 2018). The library was obtained by RT-PCR. Sequencer: Illumina HiSeq 2500. TCRdb trimmed the raw reads at Q25, called clones with MiXCR and kept productive beta chains. A single entry per CDR3 protein holds the most common genes and DNA from its merged rows. This sample holds roughly 760,000 distinct CDR3 sequences; approximately 21% were observed only once. About 9.4% of the sample is in the top ten clones. Sequenced material: PBMCs from blood, taken roughly 5 days after vaccination. These receptor sequences come from a man aged 50-59 years who received an inactivated influenza vaccine. Donor details come from another sample of the same person, matched by shared clones.

This clonotype has a handful of counts. The chain recombines TRBV20-1 with TRBJ2-7; the match to TRBD2 covers 7 bases. The CDR3 contains 13 residues. With V trimmed by 4 bases and J by 5 bases, 8 bases remained unmatched. Germline V gene sequence: CDR1 DFQATT, CDR2 SNEGSKA (reference sequence). This chain's CDR3 is CSATGGTTDEQYF. CDR3 nucleotides: TGCAGTGCTACCGGGGGGACCACCGACGAGCAGTACTTC.

CDR3 protein: CASSVDTKSETQYF. The DNA of the CDR3 is TGTGCCAGCAGCGTAGACACGAAAAGTGAGACCCAGTACTTC. V gene TRBV9 combines with J gene TRBJ2-5, with unresolved D. The V gene's germline CDR1 is SGDLS and CDR2 YYNGEE. The V and J ends lost 0 bases and 5 bases respectively, with 11 bases between them. This CDR3 is 14 amino acids long.

In its sample, this clonotype was seen many times. The V gene is TRBV20-1, the J gene TRBJ2-5; 7 bases agree with TRBD2. V lost 5 bases, J lost 0 bases, and 9 bases stayed unmatched. This CDR3 contains 15 residues. Germline V lookup: CDR1 DFQATT, CDR2 SNEGSKA (reference sequence). The CDR3 sequence is CSASLAETYQETQYF. The DNA for the CDR3 is TGCAGTGCTTCCCTAGCGGAGACGTACCAAGAGACCCAGTACTTC.

This clonotype was picked up a small number of times. This chain links TRBV30 with TRBJ1-6, with D possibly matching TRBD1 (6 bases). CDR1 is GTSNPN, CDR2 SVGIG, per germline (reference sequence). V lost 3 bases, J lost 15 bases, and 21 bases lay in between. This CDR3 is built from 14 residues. CDR3 coding DNA: TGTGCCTGGAGGAATTGGCAGGGACAAAAGGACCTCCACTTT. Translated, it gives CAWRNWQGQKDLHF.

This clonotype has a handful of counts. The rearrangement joins TRBV20-1 to TRBJ2-4, with a weak D call TRBD1 (5 bases). Trimming left V 3 bases short and J 0 bases short, with 9 bases between. CDR1 is DFQATT, CDR2 SNEGSKA, per germline (reference sequence). The CDR3 spans 14 residues. The CDR3 nucleotides read TGCAGTGCTAGGGGGCAGCTAGCCAAAAACATTCAGTACTTC. Its protein product is CSARGQLAKNIQYF.